This T cell receptor (beta chain) is from a study of T cell responses to AZD1222 COVID-19 vaccine listed by TCRdb under 2021. Study-wide context: TCR sequencing covered some 240 trial participants: 200 to 220 given two doses of AZD1222 and 26 given two doses of MenACWY control vaccine. Enrollment into the trials was organized by age into subgroups of 18-55, 56-69 and 70-plus years, and those subgroups contained roughly 150, 30 and 60 TCR-sequenced participants, respectively. The paper as a whole reports these results and caveats: After two AZD1222 doses, spike-specific TCR breadth and depth were significantly higher than at day 0 and than in MenACWY recipients. Nearly half of unique spike-specific TCRs reportedly recognized epitopes outside regions mutated in the B.1.351 and B.1.1.7 variants. The whole spike protein was spanned by vaccine-associated CD4 TCRs, and dominant responses were seen in regions 160-218 and 743-854. In the small 56-69-year group, the increase in depth fell short of significance, most likely because of low power. Participants were mostly white British, with more females than males. The authors suggested clonal diversity may have been underestimated. Because no samples from the day 14 peak response were available, repertoires could be characterized only after the peak T cell response. Conclusions about previously exposed vaccinees are limited, since just 5 to 7 AZD1222 recipients were seropositive for SARS-CoV-2 at baseline.

The CDR3 regions of human TCRbeta chains were analyzed by immunosequencing. Processing in the source paper ran as follows. Repertoire TCRs were checked for matches against a reference library of SARS-CoV-2-specific TCRs that had been generated using the MIRA antigen-specificity platform. Breadth was defined as the fraction of unique TCRs that were SARS-CoV-2-associated, and depth was defined as the fraction of total T cells that were SARS-CoV-2-associated. Each spike-specific TCR was assigned to its reactive spike region and to a CD4 or CD8 class using the MIRA data. Log10-transformed breadth and depth values were compared by one-way ANOVA with Sidak's multiple comparisons tests. TCRdb took this table from immuneACCESS and kept in-frame rearrangements with V and J called. Such tables lack part of the clones; where checked against another copy, unresolved V genes explain under half of the gap, and the rest is unexplained. V, J and clone size were drawn from that table, and D and trimming were deduced from the DNA. The table for this sample lists some 130,000 clones; 75% to 95% of them were counted only once. The ten largest make up roughly 2% of the sample.

About this clone: Its antigen specificity is not known. No base quality information exists; no much larger clone differs at one position.

Reading the label with the study, this specimen's time point is: about 28 days (+/-7) after the second vaccine dose. Because spike-specific TCR depth and breadth did not differ between the two schedules, AZD1222 recipients who got a second dose at roughly 4 weeks were pooled with those who got a second dose at roughly 12 weeks. Samples from vaccinated people were obtained from the UK trials COV001 and COV002, which included a single-blind randomized controlled phase 2/3 trial of AZD1222 (ChAdOx1 nCoV-19) in healthy adults. For TCRbeta chain sequencing, PBMC samples were collected from trial participants at day 0 and at day 28 after the second dose. Sequences GTSNPN (CDR1) and SVGIG (CDR2) are obtained from the germline V gene (reference sequence). V and J are truncated by 2 bases and 5 bases respectively, leaving an intervening sequence of 7 bases. The CDR3 spans 12 residues, from the cysteine through the phenylalanine. CDR3 DNA only is kept here, 36 bases in frame from base 1.

The chain was built from TRBV30 and TRBJ1-5, with the D gene call left open. This receptor was identified in an adult who received the AZD1222 COVID-19 vaccine. This specimen was peripheral blood, taken 28 days after the second AZD1222 dose. The nucleotide sequence reads TGTGCCTGGAGTAGCGTCGATCAGCCCCAGCATTTT. This translates into CAWSSVDQPQHF.